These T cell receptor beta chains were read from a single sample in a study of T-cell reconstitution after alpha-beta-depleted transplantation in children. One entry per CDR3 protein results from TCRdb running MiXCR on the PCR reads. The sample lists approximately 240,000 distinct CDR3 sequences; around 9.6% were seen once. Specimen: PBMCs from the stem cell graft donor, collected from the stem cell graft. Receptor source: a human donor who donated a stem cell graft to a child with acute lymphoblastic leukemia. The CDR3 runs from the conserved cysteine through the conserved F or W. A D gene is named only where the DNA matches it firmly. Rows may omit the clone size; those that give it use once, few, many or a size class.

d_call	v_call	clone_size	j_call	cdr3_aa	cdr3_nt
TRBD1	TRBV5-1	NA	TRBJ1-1	CASSLLEGASEAFF	TGCGCCAGCAGCTTGCTGGAGGGGGCATCTGAAGCTTTCTTT
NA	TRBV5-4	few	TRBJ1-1	CASSSPGVAEAFF	TGTGCCAGCAGCTCCCCAGGAGTGGCTGAAGCTTTCTTT
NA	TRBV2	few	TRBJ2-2	CASSVAGPLNTGELFF	TGTGCCAGCAGTGTCGCGGGACCGCTGAACACCGGGGAGCTGTTTTTT
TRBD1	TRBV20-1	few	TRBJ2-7	CSAPQQGRTTYYEQYF	TGCAGTGCCCCCCAACAGGGGCGAACTACCTACTACGAGCAGTACTTC
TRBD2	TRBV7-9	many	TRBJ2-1	CASNVAGVNNEQFF	TGTGCCAGCAACGTAGCGGGGGTAAACAATGAGCAGTTCTTC
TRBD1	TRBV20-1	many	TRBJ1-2	CSALEGQGVGGYTF	TGCAGTGCCCTAGAAGGACAGGGAGTGGGTGGCTACACCTTC
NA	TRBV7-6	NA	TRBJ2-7	CASSLYRDSYEQYF	TGTGCCAGCAGCTTATACAGGGACTCCTACGAGCAGTACTTC
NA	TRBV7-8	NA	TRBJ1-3	CASSTGFAGNTIYF	TGTGCCAGCAGCACAGGGTTTGCGGGAAACACCATATATTTT
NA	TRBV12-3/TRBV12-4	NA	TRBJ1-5	CASSSSDKPQHF	TGTGCCAGCAGTTCAAGCGACAAGCCCCAGCATTTT
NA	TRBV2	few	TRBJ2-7	CASSDRDLASYEQYF	TGTGCCAGCAGTGATCGGGACCTAGCCTCCTACGAGCAGTACTTC
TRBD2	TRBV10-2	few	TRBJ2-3	CASSESWTSPGGDF	TGCGCCAGCAGTGAGTCATGGACTAGCCCTGGGGGAGATTTT
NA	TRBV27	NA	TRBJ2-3	CASSFTPPDTQYF	TGTGCCAGCAGTTTCACCCCCCCAGATACGCAGTATTTT
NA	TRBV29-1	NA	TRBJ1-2	CSVSTRGSYGYTF	TGCAGCGTCTCAACCCGGGGGTCTTATGGCTACACCTTC
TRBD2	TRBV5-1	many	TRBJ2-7	CASSLGGRENEQYF	TGCGCCAGCAGCTTGGGGGGGAGGGAGAACGAGCAGTACTTC
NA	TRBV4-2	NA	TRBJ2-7	CASSRGDGRFSYEQYF	TGTGCCAGCAGCCGGGGGGACGGGAGATTTTCCTACGAGCAGTACTTC
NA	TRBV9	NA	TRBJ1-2	CASSVGPGANYGYTF	TGTGCCAGCAGCGTAGGGCCCGGGGCCAACTATGGCTACACCTTC
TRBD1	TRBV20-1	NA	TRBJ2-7	CSARAAGGELQSYEQYF	TGCAGTGCTAGAGCGGCAGGGGGCGAACTTCAATCCTACGAGCAGTACTTC
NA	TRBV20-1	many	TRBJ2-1	CSARDLGPRGEQFF	TGCAGTGCTAGAGATCTGGGACCTCGTGGTGAGCAGTTCTTC
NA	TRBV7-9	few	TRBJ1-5	CASRLENQPQHF	TGTGCCAGCAGATTAGAGAATCAGCCCCAGCATTTT
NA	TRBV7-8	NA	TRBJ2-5	CASSLIGEGETQYF	TGTGCCAGCAGCTTAATTGGAGAGGGAGAGACCCAGTACTTC
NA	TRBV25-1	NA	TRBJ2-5	CASSGHQGFRTETQYF	TGTGCCAGCAGTGGACATCAAGGTTTCCGGACAGAGACCCAGTACTTC
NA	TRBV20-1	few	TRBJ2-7	CSATSEGTGSYEQYF	TGCAGTGCTACCTCCGAAGGGACGGGCTCCTACGAGCAGTACTTC
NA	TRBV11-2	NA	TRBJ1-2	CASSQQGASYGYTF	TGTGCCAGCAGTCAACAGGGCGCTTCCTATGGCTACACCTTC
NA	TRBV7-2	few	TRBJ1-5	CASSPLIGDRQPQHF	TGTGCCAGCAGCCCACTTATTGGGGATAGGCAGCCCCAGCATTTT
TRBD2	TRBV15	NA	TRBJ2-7	CATSRNSGGVYEQYF	TGTGCCACCAGCCGAAATAGCGGGGGGGTGTACGAGCAGTACTTC
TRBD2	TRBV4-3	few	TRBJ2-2	CASSQDLRAGGPTGELFF	TGCGCCAGCAGCCAAGATCTGAGGGCGGGGGGGCCCACCGGGGAGCTGTTTTTT
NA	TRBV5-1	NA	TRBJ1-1	CASSSVGSTEAFF	TGCGCCAGCAGCTCCGTGGGTTCCACTGAAGCTTTCTTT
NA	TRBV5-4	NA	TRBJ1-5	CASSLTMGGLADQPQHF	TGTGCCAGCAGCTTGACCATGGGGGGGCTCGCGGACCAGCCCCAGCATTTT
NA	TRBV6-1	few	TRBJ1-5	CASSKVGTNNQPQHF	TGTGCCAGCAGTAAAGTGGGGACTAACAATCAGCCCCAGCATTTT
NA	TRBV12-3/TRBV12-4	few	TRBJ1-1	CASRGEGNTEAFF	TGTGCCAGCAGAGGGGAAGGGAACACTGAAGCTTTCTTT
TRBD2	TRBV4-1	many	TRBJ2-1	CASSQQLAGGQYNEQFF	TGCGCCAGCAGCCAACAATTAGCGGGGGGCCAATACAATGAGCAGTTCTTC
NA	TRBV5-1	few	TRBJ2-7	CASTGGPVFEQYF	TGCGCCAGCACCGGAGGCCCCGTGTTCGAGCAGTACTTC
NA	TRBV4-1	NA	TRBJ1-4	CASSQVDRTEKLFF	TGCGCCAGCAGCCAAGTGGACAGAACCGAAAAACTGTTTTTT
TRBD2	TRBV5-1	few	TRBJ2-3	CASAFQRGAGDTQYF	TGCGCCAGCGCGTTCCAGCGGGGGGCCGGAGATACGCAGTATTTT
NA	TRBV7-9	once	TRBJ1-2	CASSYYGTAKSYGYTF	TGTGCCAGCAGCTATTATGGGACCGCAAAATCCTATGGCTACACCTTC
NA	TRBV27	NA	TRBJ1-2	CASSPGGTYGYTF	TGTGCCAGCAGTCCTGGGGGGACCTATGGCTACACCTTC
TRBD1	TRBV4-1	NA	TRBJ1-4	CASSQGSQGAYEKLFF	TGCGCCAGCAGCCAAGGGTCACAGGGGGCGTATGAAAAACTGTTTTTT
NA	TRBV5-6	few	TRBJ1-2	CASRESYTRTNYGYTF	TGTGCCAGCAGGGAGTCCTACACTAGAACTAACTATGGCTACACCTTC
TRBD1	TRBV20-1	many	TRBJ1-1	CSARAGGYDTEAFF	TGCAGTGCTAGGGCAGGGGGCTATGACACTGAAGCTTTCTTT
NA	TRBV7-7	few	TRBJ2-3	CASSRTEGTDTQYF	TGTGCCAGCAGCCGGACCGAGGGGACAGATACGCAGTATTTT
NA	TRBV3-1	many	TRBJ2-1	CASSIWGFSYNEQFF	TGTGCCAGCAGCATATGGGGGTTCTCCTACAATGAGCAGTTCTTC